This record looks at one T cell receptor beta chain sequence and its context. The data originate from a study of blood T cell repertoires in COVID-19. TCRdb's copy holds only in-frame clones and misses some; the assay was immunoSEQ multiplex PCR. The repertoire holds around 300,000 clones, with around nine tenths as singletons. CDR1 and CDR2 (germline): MDHEN, SYDVKM. The ends were cut back, 3 bases at V and 4 bases at J, with 7 bases in the middle. This CDR3 is built from 13 residues. The receptor was isolated from a man in his thirties or forties who had recovered from COVID-19. Material: PBMCs or T cells enriched from blood (not recorded which). The rearrangement links TRBV28 to TRBJ1-5, with D uncertain. CDR3 sequence reads: CASSFSENQPQHF. CDR3 coding DNA: TGTGCCAGCAGTTTTTCAGAAAATCAGCCCCAGCATTTT.